Listed below are T cell receptor beta chains from one sample, sequenced in a study of blood T cell repertoires in COVID-19. Clones were sequenced by immunoSEQ multiplex PCR, and TCRdb holds only the in-frame ones, with some missing. The sample consists of roughly 49,000 clones, around nine tenths of them appearing once. The sample consisted of peripheral blood. These receptors were taken from a woman of 80 years or more with acute or convalescent COVID-19. CDR3s include the opening cysteine and the closing phenylalanine or tryptophan. Each record gives: CDR3 length, J gene, clone size, D gene, V gene, CDR3 protein. The D gene is left open where the match is weak. Not every row has a clone size; where given, it reads once, few, many or a size class.

length: 16
J: TRBJ1-6
size: -
D: TRBD1
V: TRBV9
CDR3: CASSVDQGGYLSPLHF

length: 12
J: TRBJ2-3
size: -
D: -
V: TRBV9
CDR3: CASSVDSDTQYF

length: 15
J: TRBJ2-2
size: -
D: TRBD1
V: TRBV24-1
CDR3: CATSDTGVNTGELFF

length: 16
J: TRBJ1-1
size: -
D: TRBD1
V: TRBV3-1/TRBV3-2
CDR3: CASSHAGGYFRSEAFF

length: 10
J: TRBJ1-1
size: -
D: -
V: TRBV2
CDR3: CASAQYEAFF

length: 15
J: TRBJ2-7
size: few
D: TRBD1
V: TRBV30
CDR3: CAWSQGTGGSYEQYF

length: 13
J: TRBJ2-7
size: -
D: TRBD1
V: TRBV3-1/TRBV3-2
CDR3: CASTHQGAYEQYF

length: 17
J: TRBJ2-7
size: -
D: TRBD1
V: TRBV7-8
CDR3: CASSLGTALAQGYEQYF

length: 17
J: TRBJ1-6
size: -
D: -
V: TRBV9
CDR3: CASSPRGGGPYNSPLHF

length: 16
J: TRBJ2-7
size: -
D: -
V: TRBV11-2
CDR3: CASSLDGRGTPYEQYF

length: 14
J: TRBJ1-2
size: -
D: TRBD1
V: TRBV18
CDR3: CASSLDRGVFGYTF

length: 12
J: TRBJ2-3
size: -
D: -
V: TRBV2
CDR3: CASCPERYTQYF

length: 12
J: TRBJ1-2
size: -
D: TRBD1
V: TRBV30
CDR3: CAWSLTGVGYTF

length: 14
J: -
size: -
D: TRBD2
V: TRBV7-3
CDR3: CASSLSGSRNEQYF

length: 17
J: TRBJ2-2
size: -
D: -
V: TRBV7-2
CDR3: CASSSPPGEGGTGELFF

length: 16
J: TRBJ1-3
size: -
D: TRBD1
V: TRBV5-5
CDR3: CASSQQGGTSGNTIYF

length: 16
J: TRBJ2-3
size: -
D: -
V: TRBV5-1
CDR3: CASSLGSSAATDTQYF

length: 15
J: TRBJ1-3
size: -
D: -
V: TRBV4-2
CDR3: CASSQDKTTGNTIYF

length: 14
J: TRBJ1-2
size: once
D: TRBD1
V: TRBV7-2
CDR3: CASSPRQGRYGYTF

length: 16
J: TRBJ2-1
size: -
D: -
V: TRBV19
CDR3: CASSIQRTPPYNEQFF

length: 16
J: TRBJ1-5
size: few
D: -
V: TRBV30
CDR3: CAWSPRTGSLLQPQHF

length: 14
J: TRBJ2-3
size: few
D: -
V: TRBV19
CDR3: CASTEGQGTDTQYF

length: 15
J: TRBJ2-7
size: -
D: TRBD1
V: TRBV5-1
CDR3: CASSPAGTGVYEQYF

length: 16
J: TRBJ2-1
size: -
D: TRBD2
V: TRBV18
CDR3: CASSQTRLAGVDEQFF

length: 13
J: TRBJ2-5
size: few
D: -
V: TRBV7-3
CDR3: CASSRTGGETQYF

length: 13
J: TRBJ1-2
size: -
D: TRBD1
V: TRBV30
CDR3: CAWSPGQGVGYTF

length: 17
J: TRBJ1-4
size: -
D: TRBD1
V: TRBV7-6
CDR3: CASSLGQGIATNEKLFF

length: 14
J: TRBJ1-1
size: -
D: -
V: TRBV3-1/TRBV3-2
CDR3: CASSPRDKGVSAFF

length: 14
J: TRBJ1-1
size: few
D: TRBD1
V: TRBV4-1
CDR3: CASKDRNRGTEAFF

length: 15
J: TRBJ2-1
size: -
D: TRBD2
V: TRBV3-1/TRBV3-2
CDR3: CASSQVPSGNNEQFF

length: 15
J: TRBJ1-1
size: few
D: TRBD1
V: TRBV9
CDR3: CASSVVAGGVTEAFF

length: 14
J: TRBJ1-1
size: -
D: TRBD1
V: TRBV18
CDR3: CASSKDRGDTEAFF

length: 17
J: TRBJ1-6
size: once
D: TRBD1
V: TRBV5-3
CDR3: CARSHWGGQDYNSPLHF